This T cell receptor beta chain was captured by sequencing in a study of neurological immune-mediated disorders. Whole-study results and caveats: Subjects shared no identical expanded-clone CDR3 amino acid sequences, suggesting private TCR-beta repertoires in all groups.

CDR3 length: 14 amino acids. CDR1 is DFQATT and CDR2 is SNEGSKA in the germline V gene (reference sequence). V lost 0 bases and J 5 bases, leaving 13 bases between the germline ends. This clonotype was observed at least ten times. Antigen unknown. TCRdb reprocessed the 5' RACE reads via MiXCR and lists one record per CDR3 protein. The table shows about 82,000 distinct CDR3 sequences, with approximately 2.8% occurring only once. The study built unsorted libraries from 2 million PBMCs kept at -80 C. This sequence was found in a woman in her twenties or thirties with multiple sclerosis. V gene TRBV20-1 combines with J gene TRBJ2-5; weak D call: TRBD2 (6 bases). Specimen: PBMCs. CDR3 amino acids: CSARDGLGRETQYF. CDR3 nucleotide sequence: TGCAGTGCTAGAGACGGGCTAGGGAGGGAGACCCAGTACTTC.